The clone carrying this T cell receptor beta chain was found a few times. Antigen: not known. Authors' analysis steps: Clinicopathological groups differed in CDR3, with these differences serving to build a distant-metastasis classifier for papillary thyroid cancer. TCRdb re-clonotyped the PCR reads via MiXCR. TCRdb, not the authors, supplied the V and J calls. Of 10,000 to 15,000 clones listed, roughly 29% are singletons. Germline V gives CDR1 MNHEY, CDR2 SVGAGI. The CDR3 is made up of 14 amino acids. V dropped 6 bases and J dropped 3 bases, with 15 bases sitting between them. This entry comes from a study of metastatic and nonmetastatic thyroid tumors. Looking at the study overall: Patients with malignant and benign thyroid disease provided blood and tumor or nodule tissue, whose repertoires were compared. Study-level points and caveats: Reports indicated that malignant thyroid tumors showed significantly higher TCR beta diversity than benign nodules did, in blood and tumor.

Treatment of any kind had been given to no patient before thyroid surgery. Input material: tumor tissue. V and J are TRBV6-5 and TRBJ2-7; D call uncertain. The receptor was isolated from a female donor with papillary thyroid cancer or a benign thyroid nodule (not recorded which). Some clones in this sample may be carry-over from other donors' samples. Here the CDR3 reads CASSLGSASYEQYF. CDR3 DNA sequence: TGTGCCAGCAGCTTAGGAAGCGCCAGCTACGAGCAGTACTTC.